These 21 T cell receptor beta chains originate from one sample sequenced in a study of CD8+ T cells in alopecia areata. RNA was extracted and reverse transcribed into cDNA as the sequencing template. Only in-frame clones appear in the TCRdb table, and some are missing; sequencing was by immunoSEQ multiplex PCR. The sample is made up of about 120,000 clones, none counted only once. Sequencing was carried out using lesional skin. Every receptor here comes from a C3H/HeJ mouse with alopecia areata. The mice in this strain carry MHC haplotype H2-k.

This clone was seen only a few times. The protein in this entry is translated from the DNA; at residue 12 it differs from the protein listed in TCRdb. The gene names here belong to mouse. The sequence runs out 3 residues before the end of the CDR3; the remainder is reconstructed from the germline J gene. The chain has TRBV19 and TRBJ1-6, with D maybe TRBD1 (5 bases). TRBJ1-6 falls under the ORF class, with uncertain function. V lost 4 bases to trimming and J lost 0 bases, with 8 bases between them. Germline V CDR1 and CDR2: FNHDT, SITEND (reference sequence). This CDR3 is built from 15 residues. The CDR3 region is CASSRQLSYNSPLYF. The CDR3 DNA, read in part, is TGTGCCAGCAGTCGACAGCTTTCCTATAATTCGCCC.

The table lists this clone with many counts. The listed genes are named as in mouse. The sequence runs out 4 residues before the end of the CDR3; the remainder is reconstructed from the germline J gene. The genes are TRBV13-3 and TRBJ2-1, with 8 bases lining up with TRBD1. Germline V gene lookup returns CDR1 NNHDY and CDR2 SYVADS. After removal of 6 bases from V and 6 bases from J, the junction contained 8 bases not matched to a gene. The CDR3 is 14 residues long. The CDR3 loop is CASTSGTGGAEQFF. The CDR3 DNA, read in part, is TGTGCCAGCACCTCCGGGACAGGCGGTGCT.

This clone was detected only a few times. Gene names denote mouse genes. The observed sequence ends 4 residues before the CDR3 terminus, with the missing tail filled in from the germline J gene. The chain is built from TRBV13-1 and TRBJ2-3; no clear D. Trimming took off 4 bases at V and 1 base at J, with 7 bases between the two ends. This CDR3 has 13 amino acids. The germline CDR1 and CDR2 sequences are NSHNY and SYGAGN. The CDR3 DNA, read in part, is TGTGCCAGCAGTCCCCAGGGTGCAGAA. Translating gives CASSPQGAE. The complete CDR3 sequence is CASSPQGAETLYF.

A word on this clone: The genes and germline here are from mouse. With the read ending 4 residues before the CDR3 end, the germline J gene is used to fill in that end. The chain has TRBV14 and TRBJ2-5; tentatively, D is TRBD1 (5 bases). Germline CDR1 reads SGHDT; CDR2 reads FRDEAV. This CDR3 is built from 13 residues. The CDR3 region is CASSLRDRDTQYF. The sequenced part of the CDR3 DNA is TGTGCCAGCAGTTTACGAGACAGAGAC.

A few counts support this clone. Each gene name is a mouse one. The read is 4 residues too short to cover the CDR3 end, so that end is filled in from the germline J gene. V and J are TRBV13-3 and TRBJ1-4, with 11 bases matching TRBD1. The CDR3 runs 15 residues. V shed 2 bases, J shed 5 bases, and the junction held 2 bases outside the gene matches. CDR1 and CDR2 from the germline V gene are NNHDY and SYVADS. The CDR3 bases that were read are TGTGCCAGCAGTGAGGGACAGGGGGAGAACGAA. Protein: CASSEGQGENE. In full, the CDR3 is CASSEGQGENERLFF.

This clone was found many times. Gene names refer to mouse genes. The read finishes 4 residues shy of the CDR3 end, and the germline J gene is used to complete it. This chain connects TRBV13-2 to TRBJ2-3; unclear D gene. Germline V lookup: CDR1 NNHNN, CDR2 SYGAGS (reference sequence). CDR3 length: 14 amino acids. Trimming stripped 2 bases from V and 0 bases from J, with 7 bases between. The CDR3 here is CASGEQSSAETLYF. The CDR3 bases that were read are TGTGCCAGCGGTGAACAGTCTAGTGCAGAA.

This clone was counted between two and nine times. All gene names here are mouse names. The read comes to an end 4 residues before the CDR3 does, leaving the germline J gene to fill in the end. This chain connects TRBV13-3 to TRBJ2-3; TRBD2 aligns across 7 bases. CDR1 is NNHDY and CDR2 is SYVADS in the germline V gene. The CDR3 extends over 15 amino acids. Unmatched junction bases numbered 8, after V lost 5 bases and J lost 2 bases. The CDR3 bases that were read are TGTGCCAGCAGGGCCGGGACTGAGTATGCAGAA. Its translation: CASRAGTEYAE. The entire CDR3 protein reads CASRAGTEYAETLYF.

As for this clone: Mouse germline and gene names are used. This chain's CDR3 is CTCSGGTAETLYF. The part of the CDR3 DNA that was read is TGCACCTGCAGTGGGGGGACAGCAGAA. This chain connects TRBV1 to TRBJ2-3; maybe TRBD1 (6 bases). The read ends 4 residues early relative to the CDR3; the germline J gene fills the gap. The V end lost 4 bases, the J end lost 3 bases, and 8 bases lay between the germline ends. There are 13 residues in the CDR3. CDR1 and CDR2 (germline): NSQYPW, LRSPGD (reference sequence). Full variable domain (remainder filled in from reference TRBV1 and TRBJ2-3): VTLLEQNPRWRLVPRGQAVNLRCILKNSQYPWMSWYQQDLQKQLQWLFTLRSPGDKEVKSLPGADYLATRVTDTELRLQVANMSQGRTLYCTCSGGTAETLYFGSGTRLTVL.

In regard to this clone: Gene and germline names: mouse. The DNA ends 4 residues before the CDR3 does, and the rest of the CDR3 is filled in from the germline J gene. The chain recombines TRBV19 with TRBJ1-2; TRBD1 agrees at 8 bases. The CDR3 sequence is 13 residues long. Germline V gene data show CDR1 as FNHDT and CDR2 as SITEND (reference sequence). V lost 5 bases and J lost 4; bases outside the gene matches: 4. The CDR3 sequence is CASRQGAASDYTF. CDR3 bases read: TGTGCCAGCAGGCAGGGGGCTGCCTCC.

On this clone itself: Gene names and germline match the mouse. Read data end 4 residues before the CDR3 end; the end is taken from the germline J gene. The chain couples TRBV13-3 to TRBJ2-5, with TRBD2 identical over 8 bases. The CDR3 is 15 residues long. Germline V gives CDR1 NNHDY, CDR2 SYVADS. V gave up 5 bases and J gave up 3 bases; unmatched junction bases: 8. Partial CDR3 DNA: TGTGCCAGCAGCAAAACTGGGGGCCTTCAAGAC. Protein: CASSKTGGLQD. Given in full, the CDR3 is CASSKTGGLQDTQYF.

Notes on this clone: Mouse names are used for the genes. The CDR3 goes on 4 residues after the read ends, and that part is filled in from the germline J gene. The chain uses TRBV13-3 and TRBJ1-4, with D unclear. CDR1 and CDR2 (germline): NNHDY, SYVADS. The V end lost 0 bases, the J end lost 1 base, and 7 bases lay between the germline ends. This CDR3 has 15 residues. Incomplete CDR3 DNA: TGTGCCAGCAGTGATGTCAAATATTCCAACGAA. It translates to CASSDVKYSNE. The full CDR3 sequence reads CASSDVKYSNERLFF. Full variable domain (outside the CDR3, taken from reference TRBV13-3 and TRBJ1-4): EAAVTQSPRSKVAVTGGKVTLSCHQTNNHDYMYWYRQDTGHGLRLIHYSYVADSTEKGDIPDGYKASRPSQENFSLILELASLSQTAVYFCASSDVKYSNERLFFGHGTKLSVL.

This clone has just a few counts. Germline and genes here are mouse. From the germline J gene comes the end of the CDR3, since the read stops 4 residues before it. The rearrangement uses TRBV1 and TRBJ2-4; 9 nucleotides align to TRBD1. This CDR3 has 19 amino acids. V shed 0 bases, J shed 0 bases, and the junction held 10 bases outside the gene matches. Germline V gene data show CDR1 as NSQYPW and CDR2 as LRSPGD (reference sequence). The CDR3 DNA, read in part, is TGCACCTGCAGTGCAGAGGGGACAGGGCTCTTGACTAGTCAAAAC. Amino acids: CTCSAEGTGLLTSQN. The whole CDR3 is CTCSAEGTGLLTSQNTLYF.

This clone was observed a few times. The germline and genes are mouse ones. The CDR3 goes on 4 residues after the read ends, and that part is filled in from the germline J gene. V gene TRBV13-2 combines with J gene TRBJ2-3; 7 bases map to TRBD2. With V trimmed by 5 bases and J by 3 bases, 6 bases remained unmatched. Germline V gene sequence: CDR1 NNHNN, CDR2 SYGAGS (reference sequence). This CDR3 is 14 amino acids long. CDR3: CASGWGNGAETLYF. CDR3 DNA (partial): TGTGCCAGCGGCTGGGGGAACGGGGCAGAA.

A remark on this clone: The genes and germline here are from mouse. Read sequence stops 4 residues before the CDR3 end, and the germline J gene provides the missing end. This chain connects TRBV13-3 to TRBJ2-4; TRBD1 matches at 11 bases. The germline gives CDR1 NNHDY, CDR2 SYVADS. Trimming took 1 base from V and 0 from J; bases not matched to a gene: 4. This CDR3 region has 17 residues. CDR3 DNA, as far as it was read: TGTGCCAGCAGTGATCAGGACAGGGGGCGGAGTCAAAAC. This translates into CASSDQDRGRSQN. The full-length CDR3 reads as CASSDQDRGRSQNTLYF.

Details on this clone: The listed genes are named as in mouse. The chain's CDR3 is CASSDPTGAKDTQYF. CDR3 DNA (partial): TGTGCCAGCAGTGACCCGACTGGGGCCAAAGAC. The chain uses TRBV13-3 and TRBJ2-5, with 8 positions matching TRBD2. Read sequence stops 4 residues before the CDR3 end, and the germline J gene provides the missing end. Germline V gene data show CDR1 as NNHDY and CDR2 as SYVADS. The CDR3 spans 15 residues.

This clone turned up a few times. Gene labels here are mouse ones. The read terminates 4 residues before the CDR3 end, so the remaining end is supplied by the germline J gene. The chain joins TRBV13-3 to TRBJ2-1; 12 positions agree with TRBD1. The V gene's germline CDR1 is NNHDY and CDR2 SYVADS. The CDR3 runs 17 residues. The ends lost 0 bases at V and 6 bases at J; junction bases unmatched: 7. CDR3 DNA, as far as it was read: TGTGCCAGCAGTGATGCAGTTGGGGACAGGGGGCTTGCT. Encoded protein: CASSDAVGDRGLA. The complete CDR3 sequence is CASSDAVGDRGLAEQFF.

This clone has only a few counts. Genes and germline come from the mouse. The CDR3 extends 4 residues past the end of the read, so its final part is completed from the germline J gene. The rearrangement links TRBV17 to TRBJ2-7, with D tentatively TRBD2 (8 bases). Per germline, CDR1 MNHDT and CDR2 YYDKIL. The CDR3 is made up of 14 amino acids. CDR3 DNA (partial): TGTGCTAGCAGTAGAGCAGGGGGGGCAGAT. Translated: CASSRAGGAD. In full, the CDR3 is CASSRAGGADEQYF.

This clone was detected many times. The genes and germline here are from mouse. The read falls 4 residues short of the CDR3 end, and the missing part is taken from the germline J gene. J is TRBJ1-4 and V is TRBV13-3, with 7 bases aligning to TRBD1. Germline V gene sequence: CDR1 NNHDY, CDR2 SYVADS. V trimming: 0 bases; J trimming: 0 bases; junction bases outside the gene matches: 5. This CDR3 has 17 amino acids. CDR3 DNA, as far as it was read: TGTGCCAGCAGTGATGTCCCGGGACAGCTTTCCAACGAA. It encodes CASSDVPGQLSNE. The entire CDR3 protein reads CASSDVPGQLSNERLFF.

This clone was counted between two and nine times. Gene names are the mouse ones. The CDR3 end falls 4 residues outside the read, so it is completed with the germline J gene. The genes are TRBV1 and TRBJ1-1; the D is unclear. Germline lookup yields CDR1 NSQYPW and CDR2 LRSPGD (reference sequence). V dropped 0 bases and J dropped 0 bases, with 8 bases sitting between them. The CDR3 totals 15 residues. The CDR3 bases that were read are TGCACCTGCAGTGCAGATTTGCCAGCAAACACA. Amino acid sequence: CTCSADLPANT. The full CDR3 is CTCSADLPANTEVFF.

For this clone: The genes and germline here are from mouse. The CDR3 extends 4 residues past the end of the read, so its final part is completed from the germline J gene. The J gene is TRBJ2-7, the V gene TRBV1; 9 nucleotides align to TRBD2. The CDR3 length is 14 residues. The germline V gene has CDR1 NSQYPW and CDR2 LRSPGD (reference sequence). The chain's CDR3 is CTCSAVGGPYEQYF. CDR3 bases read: TGCACCTGCAGTGCAGTGGGGGGGCCGTAT.

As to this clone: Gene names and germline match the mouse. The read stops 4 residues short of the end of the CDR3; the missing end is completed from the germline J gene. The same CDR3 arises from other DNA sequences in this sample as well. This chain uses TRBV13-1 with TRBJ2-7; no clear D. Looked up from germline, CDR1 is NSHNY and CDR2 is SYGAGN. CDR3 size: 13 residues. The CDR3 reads CASSDAKGYEQYF. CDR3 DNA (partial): TGTGCCAGCAGTGATGCGAAGGGTTAT.